This T cell receptor (beta chain) was sequenced for a study of shared clonotypes between healthy human individuals. Splitting the CD4+ cells yielded a CD45RA+ naive subset and a CD45RA-negative memory subset. Points from the study as a whole: Across subsets, estimated richness was generally greater for naive than for memory populations. Relative to their counterparts shared across all four donors, non-shared clonotypes exhibited diminished generation probabilities. For sorted subsets, rarefaction showed incomplete sequencing despite large depth.

V lost 2 bases and J 6 bases, leaving 12 bases between the germline ends. CDR1 and CDR2 (germline): KGHSH, LQKENI. The CDR3 contains 14 residues. The data were produced by immunoSEQ multiplex PCR, yet TCRdb's version contains in-frame clones alone and is incomplete. The sample consists of about 1.1 million clones, approximately 80% of them appearing once. This clone has just one count. The antigen is undetermined. The same CDR3 can be traced to other DNA sequences in this sample. The chain joins TRBV18 to TRBJ2-3; D ambiguous. Sequenced: memory CD4+ T cells from PBMCs. The subset denotes: CD45RA-negative fraction. This receptor was identified in a man between 18 and 29 years old in good health. Some clones in this sample may be carry-over from other donors' samples. The CDR3 region has the DNA TGTGCCAGCTCACCAACGACTGGTTCGGATACGCAGTATTTT. As protein: CASSPTTGSDTQYF.